The present entry profiles one TCR beta chain with its context. This sample stems from a study of OX40 agonist ivuxolimab in advanced cancers. TCRdb's table, derived via immunoSEQ multiplex PCR, lists solely in-frame clones and lacks some. The data hold roughly 75,000 clones, with more than 85% observed a single time. The CDR3 runs to 11 residues. Germline CDR1 MDHEN, CDR2 SYDVKM. V lost 6 bases to trimming and J lost 10 bases; unmatched junction nucleotides: 5. This sequence joins TRBV28 and TRBJ1-1; 7 nucleotides match TRBD1. Here the sequenced sample was CD4+ or CD8+ T cells sorted from blood, taken in a trial of the OX40 agonist ivuxolimab. The sequence was obtained from an adult with an advanced solid tumor such as melanoma, head and neck, liver or kidney cancer. This chain's CDR3 is CASRTGRVAFF. The CDR3 bases are TGTGCCAGCAGGACAGGGAGGGTAGCTTTCTTT.